This T cell receptor (beta chain) was sequenced in a study of vaccination effects on CD4 cells after COVID-19. Whole-study results and caveats: The study dataset contains few convalescent patients and includes no early post-infection timepoints. Convalescents showed post-vaccine spike-reactive clones that were mainly new vaccine-induced clones.

Some clones are missing from TCRdb's copy, which holds only in-frame ones; the method was immunoSEQ multiplex PCR. Among 55,000 to 90,000 clones, 73% were seen once, and the ten largest hold about 5%. Pools of viral peptides were used by the ViraFEST assay to expand antigen-specific CD4+ T cells ahead of sequencing. Scientists isolated CD4+ T cells after a roughly ten-day culture period ended. Convalescent patients had PCR-confirmed SARS-CoV-2 infection between March and December 2020. At days 3 and 7, half of the medium was exchanged for IL-2 medium. V lost 1 base, J lost 4 bases, and 14 bases lay in between. The CDR3 is 16 residues long. CDR1 and CDR2 from the germline V gene are LGHNA and YSLEER. This clone was seen a few times. The antigen is undetermined.

This specimen consisted of CD4+ T cells from PBMCs cultured with HIV peptides, obtained before COVID-19 vaccination. Documented subset: HIV-1 Nef peptide pool negative control/reference culture. This receptor was identified in a human donor who had a prior SARS-CoV-2 infection. The chain combines TRBV4-3 with TRBJ2-1, with D perhaps given as TRBD1 or TRBD2 (5 bases each). The CDR3 region has the DNA TGCGCCAGCAGCCAAGGGCCGGGGACCCAATACAATGAGCAGTTCTTC. This codes for CASSQGPGTQYNEQFF.